The following is a T cell receptor (beta chain) sequence with its context. Its antigen is not identified. This sample was taken from a study of T cell repertoires in cytomegalovirus infection. Overall study context: From public TCR beta signatures came an indication of both CMV infection and matching HLA type.

Germline V CDR1 and CDR2: MNHEY, SMNVEV (reference sequence). V was cut by 0 bases and J by 4 bases, with 12 bases left in between. The CDR3 runs 15 residues. One entry per CDR3 protein, called by TCRdb with MiXCR from the reads. Here the sample spans around 800,000 distinct CDR3 sequences, around a third being singletons. Findings and caveats of the study: Cumulative frequency (of public TCR beta family members) identified carriers of CMV plus the relevant HLA.

This chain connects TRBV27 to TRBJ1-2, with TRBD1 as a possible D gene (6 bases). The sequence was obtained from a human donor in good health (CMV status not recorded). Some clones in this sample may be carry-over from other donors' samples. The sequencing used cultured CD8+ T cells from PBMCs, collected from culture after CMV antigen stimulation. The CDR3 nucleotides are TGTGCCAGCAGTTTATCCACAGGGTGGGTCTATGGCTACACCTTC. Amino acid sequence: CASSLSTGWVYGYTF.